Listed below are T cell receptor beta chains from one sample, sequenced in a study of human versus mouse CDR3 diversity and MHC coevolution. Data came from immunoSEQ multiplex PCR; TCRdb stores just in-frame clones and leaves some out. Among tens of thousands of clones listed, roughly 93% were seen once. The specimen was naive CD4+ T cells from blood. The source of these receptors is a person aged 30-69 years in good health. CDR3s leave out the opening cysteine and the closing phenylalanine or tryptophan. Part of the rows lack a size; the others show once, few, many or a class for expanded clones.

v_call: TRBV28; clone_size: NA; cdr3_aa: ATPGQGFYGYT
v_call: TRBV9; clone_size: NA; cdr3_aa: ASSVQISNTEAF
v_call: TRBV10-3; clone_size: NA; cdr3_aa: ATHRDSEAF
v_call: TRBV2; clone_size: NA; cdr3_aa: ASRNTGKRLF
v_call: TRBV5-1; clone_size: NA; cdr3_aa: ASSLGFINEKLF
v_call: TRBV28; clone_size: NA; cdr3_aa: ASSLQGRGNHEQY
v_call: TRBV2; clone_size: once; cdr3_aa: ASSVGLAGGQETQY
v_call: TRBV7-2; clone_size: NA; cdr3_aa: ASSLGGTSGYEQY
v_call: TRBV28; clone_size: NA; cdr3_aa: ASSPTSSSTPSTDTQY
v_call: TRBV5-1; clone_size: NA; cdr3_aa: ASSLAGGTLQETQY
v_call: TRBV5-4; clone_size: NA; cdr3_aa: ASSLGPREAEQY
v_call: TRBV11-2; clone_size: NA; cdr3_aa: ASSLEGARQPQH
v_call: TRBV6-5; clone_size: NA; cdr3_aa: ASSPGDRDAF
v_call: TRBV7-2; clone_size: once; cdr3_aa: ASSFQQGYTGELF
v_call: TRBV7-3; clone_size: once; cdr3_aa: ASSRSGGSYEQY